This TCR beta chain was recorded in a study of OX40 agonist ivuxolimab in advanced cancers. About the investigation overall: Ivuxolimab was a fully human IgG2 agonistic monoclonal antibody targeting the costimulatory receptor OX40 (CD134). Patients were allowed to have had prior anti-PD-1, anti-PD-L1 or anti-CTLA-4 therapy, and less than 45% of the dose-escalation patients had previously received checkpoint inhibitors. Peripheral TCRbeta sequencing aimed to test whether ivuxolimab altered TCR sequence diversity and caused clonal T-cell expansion. The dose-escalation cohort was over 70% male with a mean age of approximately 60 years, ranging from roughly 20 to 85. Partial responses were achieved by three dose-escalation patients, of whom one had hepatocellular carcinoma and two had cutaneous melanoma. Among the approximately 50 dose-escalation patients, 19 had hepatocellular carcinoma, 15 or so melanoma, 9 renal cell carcinoma and 9 head and neck cancer. The monotherapy dose-escalation portion (N = 52 patients) of the phase I ivuxolimab trial is reported in the paper. Intravenous ivuxolimab was administered to patients every 2 weeks at six dose levels: 0.01, 0.1, 0.3, 1.5, 3 and 10 mg/kg.

Patients with a history of autoimmune disease or receiving systemic immunosuppression were excluded from the trial. Peripheral blood for TCR sequencing was drawn from every dose cohort at baseline, at cycle 4 day 1 and at cycle 7 day 1. The samples were taken from a phase I, first-in-human, multicenter, open-label dose-escalation trial of ivuxolimab. The trial enrolled adults with locally advanced or metastatic head and neck squamous cell, hepatocellular, melanoma or renal cell carcinoma. Before TCR sequencing, CD4+ and CD8+ T cells were separately sorted from peripheral blood. Of note for this clone: Its antigen remains undetermined. Base qualities are missing; no much larger clone stands one base away.

Genomic DNA was isolated from the sorted cells so that the TCRbeta CDR3 region could be sequenced. The immunoSEQ Assay was used for sequencing of TCRbeta CDR3 regions. TCRdb retrieved this table from immuneACCESS and kept in-frame rearrangements only. Not all clones are present; in checked studies, unresolved V genes account for under half, and no reason is known for the remainder. The sample includes some 91,000 clones, with roughly 86% observed a single time. About 4.6% of the sample goes to the ten largest clones. The research as a whole found: Low levels of normalized T-cell clonal expansion were also seen in some nonresponding patients. After ivuxolimab, more expanded clones were found on average in CD8+ T cells than in CD4+ T cells. In the 0.1-3.0 mg/kg groups, partial responders were among the patients with the lowest normalized peripheral clonal expansion, particularly in CD8+ T cells. At doses of 0.1 to 3.0 mg/kg, clonal expansion of both CD4+ and CD8+ T cells in blood was seen between baseline and week 6. Which antigens the clonally expanded peripheral T cells were specific for was not determined.

This TCR was recovered from an adult with an advanced solid tumor such as melanoma, head and neck, liver or kidney cancer. Sequences were derived from CD4+ or CD8+ T cells sorted from blood, sampled in a trial of the OX40 agonist ivuxolimab.

The DNA sequence reads TGCGCCAGCAGCGTGGACACGACCTACGAGCAGTACTTC. Translated, it reads CASSVDTTYEQYF. The chain is encoded by TRBV5-1 joined to TRBJ2-7; TRBD1 is possibly the D segment (5 matching bases). From cysteine to phenylalanine, the CDR3 is 13 amino acids long. The sequence is cut down to CDR3 DNA, 39 bases in frame from base 1. V drops 4 bases and J drops 2 bases, leaving 10 bases in between. From the germline V gene, CDR1 is SGHRS and CDR2 is YFSETQ.